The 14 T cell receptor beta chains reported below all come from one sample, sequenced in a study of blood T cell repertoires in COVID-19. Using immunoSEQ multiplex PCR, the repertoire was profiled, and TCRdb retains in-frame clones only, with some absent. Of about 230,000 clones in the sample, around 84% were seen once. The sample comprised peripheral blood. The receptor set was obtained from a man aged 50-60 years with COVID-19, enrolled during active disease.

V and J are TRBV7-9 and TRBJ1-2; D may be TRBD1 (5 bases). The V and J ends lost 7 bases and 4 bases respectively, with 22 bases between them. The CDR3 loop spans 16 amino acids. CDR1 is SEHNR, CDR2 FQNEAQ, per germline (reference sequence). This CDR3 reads CASITGTTVTPYGYTF. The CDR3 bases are TGTGCCAGCATCACCGGGACTACAGTGACGCCCTATGGCTACACCTTC.

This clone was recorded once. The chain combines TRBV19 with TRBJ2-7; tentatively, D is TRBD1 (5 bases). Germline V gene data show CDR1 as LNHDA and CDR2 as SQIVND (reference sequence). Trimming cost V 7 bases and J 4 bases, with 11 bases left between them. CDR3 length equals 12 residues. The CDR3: CASTDRRYEQYF. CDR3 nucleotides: TGTGCCAGTACAGACAGAAGGTACGAGCAGTACTTC.

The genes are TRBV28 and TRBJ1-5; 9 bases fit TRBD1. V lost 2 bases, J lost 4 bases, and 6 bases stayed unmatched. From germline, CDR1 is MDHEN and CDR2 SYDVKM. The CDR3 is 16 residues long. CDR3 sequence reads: CASSLIGTGWNQPQHF. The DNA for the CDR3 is TGTGCCAGCAGTTTAATTGGGACAGGGTGGAATCAGCCCCAGCATTTT.

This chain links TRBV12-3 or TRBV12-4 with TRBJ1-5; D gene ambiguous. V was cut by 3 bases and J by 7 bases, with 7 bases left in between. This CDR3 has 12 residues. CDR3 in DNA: TGTGCCAGCAGTTTTGACTTACAGCCCCAGCATTTT. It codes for CASSFDLQPQHF.

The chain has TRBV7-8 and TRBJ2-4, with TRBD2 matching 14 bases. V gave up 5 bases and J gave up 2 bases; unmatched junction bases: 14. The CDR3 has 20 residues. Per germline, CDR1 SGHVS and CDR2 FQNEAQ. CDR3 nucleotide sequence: TGTGCCAGCAGCAGAACGCCGGGACTAGCGGGAGACTTTTCCAAAAACATTCAGTACTTC. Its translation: CASSRTPGLAGDFSKNIQYF.

The chain's CDR3 is CATSRGVRVSNQPQHF. For the CDR3, the DNA is TGTGCCACCAGCAGAGGGGTCAGGGTCAGCAATCAGCCCCAGCATTTT. J is TRBJ1-5 and V is TRBV15; weak D call: TRBD1 (5 bases). Trimming took off 1 base at V and 1 base at J, with 11 bases between the two ends. This CDR3 region has 16 residues. CDR1 and CDR2 (germline): LNHNV, YYDKDF (reference sequence). Based on the CDR3 plus reference TRBV15 and TRBJ1-5, the full variable domain is DAMVIQNPRYQVTQFGKPVTLSCSQTLNHNVMYWYQQKSSQAPKLLFHYYDKDFNNEADTPDNFQSRRPNTSFCFLDIRSPGLGDTAMYLCATSRGVRVSNQPQHFGDGTRLSIL.

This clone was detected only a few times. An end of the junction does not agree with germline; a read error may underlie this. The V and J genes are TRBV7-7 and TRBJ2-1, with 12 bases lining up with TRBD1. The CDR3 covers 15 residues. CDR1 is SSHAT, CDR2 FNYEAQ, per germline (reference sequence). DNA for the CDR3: TGTGCTAGCAGCCTAGGGACAGGGGGCAACAATGAGCAGTTCTTC. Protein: CASSLGTGGNNEQFF.

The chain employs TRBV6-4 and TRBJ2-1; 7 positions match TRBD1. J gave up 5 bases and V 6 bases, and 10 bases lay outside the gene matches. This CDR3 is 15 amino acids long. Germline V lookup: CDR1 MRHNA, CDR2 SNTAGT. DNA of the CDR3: TGTGCCAGCAGGGCTACAGGGGCGGATCACAATGAGCAGTTCTTC. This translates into CASRATGADHNEQFF.

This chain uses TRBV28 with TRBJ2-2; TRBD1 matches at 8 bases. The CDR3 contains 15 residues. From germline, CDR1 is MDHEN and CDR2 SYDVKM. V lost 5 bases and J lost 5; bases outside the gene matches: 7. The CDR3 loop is CASSGDRLGTGELFF. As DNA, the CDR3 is TGTGCCAGCAGTGGGGACAGGCTGGGGACCGGGGAGCTGTTTTTT.

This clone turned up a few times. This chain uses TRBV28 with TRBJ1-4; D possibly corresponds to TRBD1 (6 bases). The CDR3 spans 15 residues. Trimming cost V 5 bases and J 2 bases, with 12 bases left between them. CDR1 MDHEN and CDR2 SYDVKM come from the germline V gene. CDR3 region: CASSPRQGTNEKLFF. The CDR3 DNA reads TGTGCCAGCAGTCCGCGGCAGGGGACTAATGAAAAACTGTTTTTT. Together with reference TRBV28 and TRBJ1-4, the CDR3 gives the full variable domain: DVKVTQSSRYLVKRTGEKVFLECVQDMDHENMFWYRQDPGLGLRLIYFSYDVKMKEKGDIPEGYSVSREKKERFSLILESASTNQTSMYLCASSPRQGTNEKLFFGSGTQLSVL.

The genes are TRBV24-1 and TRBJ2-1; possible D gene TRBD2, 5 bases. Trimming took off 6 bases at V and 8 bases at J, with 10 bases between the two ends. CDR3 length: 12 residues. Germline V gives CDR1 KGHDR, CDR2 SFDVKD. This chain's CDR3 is CATSLSGYEQFF. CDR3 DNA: TGTGCCACCAGTTTATCGGGGTATGAGCAGTTCTTC.

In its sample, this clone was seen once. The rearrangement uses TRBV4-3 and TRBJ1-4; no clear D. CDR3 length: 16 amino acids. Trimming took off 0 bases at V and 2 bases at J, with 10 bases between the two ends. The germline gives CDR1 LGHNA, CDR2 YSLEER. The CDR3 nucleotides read TGCGCCAGCAGCCAAGAGGCCCAGTTCACTAATGAAAAACTGTTTTTT. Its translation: CASSQEAQFTNEKLFF.

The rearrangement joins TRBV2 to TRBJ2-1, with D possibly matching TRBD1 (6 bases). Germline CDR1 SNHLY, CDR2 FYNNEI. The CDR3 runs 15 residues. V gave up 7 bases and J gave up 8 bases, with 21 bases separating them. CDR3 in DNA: TGTGCCAGCACTCATCCAGGGGAAATGTATGATGAGCAGTTCTTC. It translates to CASTHPGEMYDEQFF.

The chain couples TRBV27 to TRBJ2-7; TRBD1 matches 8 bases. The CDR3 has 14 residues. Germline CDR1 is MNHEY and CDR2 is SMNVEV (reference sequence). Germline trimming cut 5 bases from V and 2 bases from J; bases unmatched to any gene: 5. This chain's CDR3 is CASSHGTGTYEQYF. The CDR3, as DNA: TGTGCCAGCAGTCATGGGACAGGTACCTACGAGCAGTACTTC.